Sequencing of this TCR beta chain was carried out in a study of beta chain features in type 1 diabetes. Study summary: The study found patients and healthy donors alike in age, gender and cell yields. Findings and caveats of the study: In every one of the four CD4+ subsets, TCRB CDR3s were moderately but significantly shorter in Type 1 diabetes patients.

In total, each donor contributed a single heparinised blood draw that averaged around 0.12 L. The CDR3 runs to 16 residues. Germline V lookup: CDR1 MNHEY, CDR2 SVGAGI. In its sample, this clone was seen a few times. Its antigen is currently unknown. The junction departs from the called germline gene at one end, perhaps through a read error. What was sequenced were expressed TCRB transcripts, since all of the isolated RNA had been reverse transcribed. Profiled with immunoSEQ multiplex PCR; TCRdb holds only in-frame clones, not every one. Of around 120,000 clones in the sample, around a sixth are singletons; the top ten hold 2.6%.

The chain joins TRBV6-5 to TRBJ2-1, with 7 nucleotides matching TRBD1. This receptor was taken from a young man with type 1 diabetes. The sample was central memory CD4+ T cells from blood. Here the CDR3 reads CASRYSPGQTYNEQFF. CDR3 nucleotides: TGTGCCAGCAGGTACTCACCGGGACAGACCTACAATGAGCAGTTCTTC.